This TCR beta chain was documented in a study of blood T cell repertoires in COVID-19. Clones were read by immunoSEQ multiplex PCR, and TCRdb kept only the in-frame ones, dropping some. Seen here are 110,000 to 150,000 clones, 65% to 90% observed once, and the top ten hold around 8.8%. The CDR3 is made up of 17 amino acids. The V gene end was trimmed by 0 bases and the J gene end by 2 bases; junction bases not matched to a gene: 11. Germline lookup yields CDR1 SGHDT and CDR2 YYEEEE. The sequencing input was peripheral blood. The TCR originated in a human donor in a cohort sampled during active COVID-19. The chain has TRBV5-6 and TRBJ2-7; 7 nucleotides align to TRBD1. The CDR3 region has the DNA TGTGCCAGCAGCTTGGGGGTATTCCGGGACAGAACCTACGAGCAGTACTTC. This sequence encodes CASSLGVFRDRTYEQYF. Combining the CDR3 with reference TRBV5-6 and TRBJ2-7 gives the whole variable domain DAGVTQSPTHLIKTRGQQVTLRCSPKSGHDTVSWYQQALGQGPQFIFQYYEEEERQRGNFPDRFSGHQFPNYSSELNVNALLLGDSALYLCASSLGVFRDRTYEQYFGPGTRLTVT.